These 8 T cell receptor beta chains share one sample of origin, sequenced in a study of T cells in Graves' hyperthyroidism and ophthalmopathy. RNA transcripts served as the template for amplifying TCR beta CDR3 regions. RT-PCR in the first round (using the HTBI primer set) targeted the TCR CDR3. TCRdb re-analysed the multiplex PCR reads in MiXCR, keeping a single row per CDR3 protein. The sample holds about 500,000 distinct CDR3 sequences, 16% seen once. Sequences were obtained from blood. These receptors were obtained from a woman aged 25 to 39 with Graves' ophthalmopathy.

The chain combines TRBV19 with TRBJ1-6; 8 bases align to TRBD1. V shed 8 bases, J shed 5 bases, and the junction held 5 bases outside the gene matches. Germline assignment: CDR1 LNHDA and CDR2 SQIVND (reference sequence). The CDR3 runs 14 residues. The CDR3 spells CASGKTGDNSPLHF. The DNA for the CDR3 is TGTGCCAGTGGAAAGACAGGGGATAATTCACCCCTCCACTTT. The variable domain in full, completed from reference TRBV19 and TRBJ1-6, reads DGGITQSPKYLFRKEGQNVTLSCEQNLNHDAMYWYRQDPGQGLRLIYYSQIVNDFQKGDIAEGYSVSREKKESFPLTVTSAQKNPTAFYLCASGKTGDNSPLHFGNGTRLTVT.

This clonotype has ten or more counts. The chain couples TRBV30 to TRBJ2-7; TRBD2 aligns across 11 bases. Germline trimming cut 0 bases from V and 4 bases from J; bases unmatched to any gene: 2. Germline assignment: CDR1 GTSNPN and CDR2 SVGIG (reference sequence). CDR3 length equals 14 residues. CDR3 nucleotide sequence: TGTGCCTGGAGTGTGACTAGCGGGAATTACGAGCAGTACTTC. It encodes CAWSVTSGNYEQYF.

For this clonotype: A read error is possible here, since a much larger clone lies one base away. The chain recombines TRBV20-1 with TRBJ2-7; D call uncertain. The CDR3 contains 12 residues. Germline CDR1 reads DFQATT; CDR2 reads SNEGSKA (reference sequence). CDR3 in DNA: TGCAGGCCCCCTACGGACCACAATGAGCAGTACTTC. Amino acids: CRPPTDHNEQYF.

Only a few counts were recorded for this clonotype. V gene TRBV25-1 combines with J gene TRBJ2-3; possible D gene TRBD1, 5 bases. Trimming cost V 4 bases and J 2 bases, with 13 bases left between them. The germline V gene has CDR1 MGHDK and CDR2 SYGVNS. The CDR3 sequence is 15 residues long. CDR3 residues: CASSGRVGHTDTQYF. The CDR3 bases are TGTGCCAGCAGTGGAAGGGTTGGACACACAGATACGCAGTATTTT.

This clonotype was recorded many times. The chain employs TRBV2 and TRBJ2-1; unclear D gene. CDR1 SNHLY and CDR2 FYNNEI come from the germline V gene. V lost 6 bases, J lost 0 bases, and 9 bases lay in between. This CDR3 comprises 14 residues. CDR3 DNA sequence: TGTGCCAGCAGACCAATTAGCTCCTACAATGAGCAGTTCTTC. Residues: CASRPISSYNEQFF. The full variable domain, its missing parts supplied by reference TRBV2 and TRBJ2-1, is EPEVTQTPSHQVTQMGQEVILRCVPISNHLYFYWYRQILGQKVEFLVSFYNNEISEKSEIFDDQFSVERPDGSNFTLKIRSTKLEDSAMYFCASRPISSYNEQFFGPGTRLTVL.

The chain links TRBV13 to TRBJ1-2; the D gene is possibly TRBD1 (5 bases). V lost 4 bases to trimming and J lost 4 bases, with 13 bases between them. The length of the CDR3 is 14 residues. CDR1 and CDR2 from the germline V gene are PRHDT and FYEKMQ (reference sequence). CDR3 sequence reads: CASSSGTDLYGYTF. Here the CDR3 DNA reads TGTGCCAGCAGCTCCGGGACTGACCTCTATGGCTACACCTTC.

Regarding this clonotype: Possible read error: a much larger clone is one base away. This CDR3 is CSAREGCEQYF. The CDR3 coding sequence is TGCAGTGCTAGAGAAGGCTGCGAGCAGTACTTC. This sequence joins TRBV20-1 and TRBJ2-7; D is undetermined. The CDR3 is made up of 11 amino acids. CDR1 and CDR2 from the germline V gene are DFQATT and SNEGSKA (reference sequence). Trimming removed 0 bases from V and 6 bases from J, with 6 bases in between.

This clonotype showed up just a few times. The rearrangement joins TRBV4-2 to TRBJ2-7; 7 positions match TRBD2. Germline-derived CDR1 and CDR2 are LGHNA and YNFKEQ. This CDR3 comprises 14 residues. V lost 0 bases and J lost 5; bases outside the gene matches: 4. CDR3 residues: CASSQERETNEQYF. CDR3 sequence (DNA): TGTGCCAGCAGCCAAGAGCGGGAGACTAACGAGCAGTACTTC.